This T cell receptor (beta chain) is drawn from a study of control samples from healthy donors and cancer patients. TCRdb's copy holds only in-frame clones and misses some; the assay was immunoSEQ multiplex PCR. Among more than 85,000 clones listed, around nine tenths were seen once. The V and J ends lost 5 bases and 2 bases, in that order; junction bases with no gene match: 16. The CDR3 has 18 amino acids. Germline loops: CDR1 SEHNR, CDR2 FQNEAQ (reference sequence). This TCR came from a woman between 50 and 59 years old in good health. What was sequenced was blood. V and J are TRBV7-9 and TRBJ2-3; TRBD2 agrees at 7 bases. CDR3 sequence: CASSLPVVGRGSTDTQYF. The DNA of the CDR3 is TGTGCCAGCAGCCTCCCCGTCGTCGGGCGGGGGTCCACAGATACGCAGTATTTT.